The source of this T cell receptor (beta chain) is a study of shared clonotypes between healthy human individuals. Trimming pared 1 base from V and 5 bases from J, leaving 11 bases between. This CDR3 is 15 amino acids long. Germline CDR1 is SGHAT and CDR2 is FQNNGV. Produced via immunoSEQ multiplex PCR; TCRdb's table is partial and in-frame only. The table has nearly 1 million clones, about 80% seen once. Sequenced: memory CD4+ T cells sorted from blood. The subset: CD45RA-negative fraction. The chain combines TRBV11-2 with TRBJ2-2; possible D gene TRBD2, 6 bases. The TCR was taken from a man aged 18 to 29 in good health. The CDR3 sequence: CASSLGLGGTGELFF. Here the CDR3 DNA reads TGTGCCAGCAGCTTAGGGTTAGGAGGGACCGGGGAGCTGTTTTTT.